This note documents a single TCR beta chain sequence. What it recognizes is unknown. This sample is drawn from a study of blood T cells in healthy people across ages. Background on the study: Capture by template switching was about one barcoded beta molecule per two T cells. Study-wide points: Getting older went along with TCR beta diversity per million T cells dropping roughly linearly.

A J-beta primer mix and a sample-barcoded 5' primer were used in a second PCR of roughly 6 to 12 cycles. TCRdb ran MiXCR on the 5' RACE reads and lists one entry per CDR3 protein. The top ten hold about 11% of the sample, which has fewer than 2,000,000 distinct CDR3 sequences, about 31% seen once. The length of the CDR3 is 17 residues. The germline V gene encodes CDR1 SGHDN and CDR2 FVKESK. V gave up 3 bases and J gave up 3 bases; unmatched junction bases: 8. Source material: blood. The chain has TRBV14 and TRBJ1-5; the match to TRBD1 covers 10 bases. The sequence was collected from a woman under 40 in good health. CDR3 sequence (DNA): TGTGCCAGCAGCCAGAGACCCGGGACAGGGGACAATCAGCCCCAGCATTTT. The encoded protein is CASSQRPGTGDNQPQHF.